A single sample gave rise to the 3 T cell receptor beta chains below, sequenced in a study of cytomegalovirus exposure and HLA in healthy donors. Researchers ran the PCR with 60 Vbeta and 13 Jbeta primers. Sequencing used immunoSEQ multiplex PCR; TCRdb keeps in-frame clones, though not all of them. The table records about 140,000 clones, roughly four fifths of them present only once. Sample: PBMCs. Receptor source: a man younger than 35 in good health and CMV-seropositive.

Here the CDR3 reads CASSALGTANYGYTF. The DNA for the CDR3 is TGTGCCAGCAGCGCACTCGGGACAGCTAACTATGGCTACACCTTC. The chain links TRBV9 to TRBJ1-2; 7 bases fit TRBD1. This CDR3 is built from 15 residues. The junction had 5 bases not matched to a gene; V was cut back by 3 bases and J by 0 bases. The V gene's germline CDR1 is SGDLS and CDR2 YYNGEE.

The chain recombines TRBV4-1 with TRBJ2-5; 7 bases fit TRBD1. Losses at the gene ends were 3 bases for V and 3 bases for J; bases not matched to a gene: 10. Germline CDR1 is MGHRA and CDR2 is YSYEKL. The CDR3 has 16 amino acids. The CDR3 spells CASSQAHRGPKETQYF. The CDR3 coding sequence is TGCGCCAGCAGCCAGGCTCACAGGGGCCCTAAAGAGACCCAGTACTTC.

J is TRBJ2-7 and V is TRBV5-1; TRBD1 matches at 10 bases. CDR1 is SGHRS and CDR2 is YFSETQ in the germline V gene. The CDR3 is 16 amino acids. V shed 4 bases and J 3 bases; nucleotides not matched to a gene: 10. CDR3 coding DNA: TGCGCCAGCAGCCCGGGGGGACAGGGGCTTTTCTACGAGCAGTACTTC. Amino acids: CASSPGGQGLFYEQYF.